The 17 T cell receptor beta chains presented below share a single source sample, sequenced in a study of blood T cell repertoires in COVID-19. TCRdb keeps only in-frame clones here, not all; method: immunoSEQ multiplex PCR. The sample has roughly 84,000 clones; over 70% are singletons. What was sequenced was peripheral blood. These receptors were obtained from a woman aged 40 to 50 with active or convalescent COVID-19.

The chain links TRBV30 to TRBJ1-3, with 8 nucleotides matching TRBD1. Looked up from germline, CDR1 is GTSNPN and CDR2 is SVGIG (reference sequence). This CDR3 is built from 13 residues. V gave up 8 bases and J gave up 0 bases; unmatched junction bases: 3. The CDR3 region is CARQGASGNTIYF. Here the CDR3 DNA reads TGTGCCCGGCAGGGGGCCTCTGGAAACACCATATATTTT.

CDR3 protein: CASSLSQAYNSPLHF. CDR3 bases: TGTGCCAGCAGTTTATCACAGGCCTATAATTCACCCCTCCACTTT. This chain links TRBV28 with TRBJ1-6, with D possibly matching TRBD1 (5 bases). The CDR3 sequence is 15 residues long. V was shortened by 1 base and J by 2 bases, with 6 bases between the two germline ends. Germline V CDR1 and CDR2: MDHEN, SYDVKM.

The rearrangement links TRBV10-3 to TRBJ2-7, with 12 bases that match TRBD2. From germline, CDR1 is ENHRY and CDR2 SYGVKD. The CDR3 length is 15 residues. After removal of 4 bases from V and 2 bases from J, the junction contained 3 bases not matched to a gene. The CDR3: CAISGTSGVTYEQYF. The DNA for the CDR3 is TGTGCCATCAGTGGGACTAGCGGGGTGACCTACGAGCAGTACTTC.

V is TRBV7-9 and J is TRBJ2-2, with 9 bases identical to TRBD1. This CDR3 is 15 amino acids long. V was pared by 5 bases and J by 6 bases, with 7 bases of the junction left unmatched. Germline V gene data show CDR1 as SEHNR and CDR2 as FQNEAQ (reference sequence). The CDR3 loop reads CASSRVRQGAGELFF. In DNA, the CDR3 is TGTGCCAGCAGCCGCGTTAGACAGGGGGCCGGGGAGCTGTTTTTT.

This rearrangement joins TRBV11-3 to TRBJ2-1, with D perhaps matching TRBD2 (6 bases). Trimming removed 4 bases at V and 9 bases at J, with 16 bases between. Germline CDR1 SGHNT, CDR2 YENEEA. This CDR3 spans 14 amino acids. The CDR3, as DNA: TGTGCCAGCAGCTCCCTAGCGATACCGGGTGAGCAGTTCTTC. This encodes CASSSLAIPGEQFF.

The rearrangement links TRBV6-6 to TRBJ2-2, with 10 bases lining up with TRBD1. The CDR3 sequence is 15 residues long. The germline gives CDR1 MNHNY, CDR2 SVGAGI (reference sequence). V lost 5 bases and J lost 4; bases outside the gene matches: 4. The CDR3 protein is CASSTRTGGTGELFF. Here the CDR3 DNA reads TGTGCCAGCAGTACCCGGACAGGGGGCACCGGGGAGCTGTTTTTT.

The chain is built from TRBV11-2 and TRBJ2-3; 12 bases are shared with TRBD2. Germline CDR1 and CDR2: SGHAT and FQNNGV. V lost 5 bases and J lost 4; bases outside the gene matches: 7. The CDR3 loop spans 16 amino acids. CDR3 sequence: CASSTGTSGFSDTQYF. CDR3 bases: TGTGCCAGCAGCACGGGGACTAGCGGGTTCTCAGATACGCAGTATTTT.

This clone was recorded once. CDR3 sequence: CASSLANRGHEQYF. In DNA, the CDR3 is TGTGCCAGCAGCTTAGCCAACAGGGGTCACGAGCAGTACTTC. The chain couples TRBV7-2 to TRBJ2-7; TRBD1 matches at 7 bases. Looked up from germline, CDR1 is SGHTA and CDR2 is FQGNSA. The J segment lost 5 bases and the V segment lost 0 bases, leaving 4 bases of the junction unmatched. The CDR3 extends over 14 amino acids.

Only one count was recorded for this clone. This chain uses TRBV5-1 with TRBJ1-2, with 7 bases fitting TRBD1. The CDR3 consists of 16 residues. Germline V gene data show CDR1 as SGHRS and CDR2 as YFSETQ. J was trimmed by 4 bases and V by 5 bases; bases with no gene match: 14. DNA of the CDR3: TGCGCCAGCAGTTCTCAAAACAGGGGCGGCGCCTATGGCTACACCTTC. It yields the protein CASSSQNRGGAYGYTF.

The chain recombines TRBV6-5 with TRBJ2-4, with D possibly matching TRBD1 (6 bases). The CDR3 covers 14 residues. The germline gives CDR1 MNHEY, CDR2 SVGAGI. V was cut by 6 bases and J by 7 bases, with 16 bases left in between. CDR3 bases: TGTGCCAGCAGCTTAGGACAGCCGGGGAACATTCAGTACTTC. Encoded protein: CASSLGQPGNIQYF.

V and J are TRBV5-1 and TRBJ2-1; TRBD2 agrees at 13 bases. The CDR3 runs to 15 residues. In germline, CDR1 is SGHRS, CDR2 YFSETQ. V trimming: 0 bases; J trimming: 9 bases; junction bases outside the gene matches: 3. Written as DNA, the CDR3 is TGCGCCAGCAGCTTGGGACTAGCGGGAGGTAGTGAGCAGTTCTTC. It is translated as CASSLGLAGGSEQFF.

The gene calls are TRBV7-2 and TRBJ2-3; 7 bases are shared with TRBD1. This CDR3 has 15 amino acids. Trimming cost V 6 bases and J 6 bases; bases outside gene matches: 12. CDR1 is SGHTA, CDR2 FQGNSA, per germline. This chain's CDR3 is CASSFRAPGGDTQYF. CDR3 in DNA: TGTGCCAGCAGTTTTAGGGCTCCAGGGGGTGATACGCAGTATTTT.

V and J are TRBV7-3 and TRBJ1-6; D ambiguous. The CDR3 covers 13 residues. V was pared by 5 bases and J by 4 bases, with 6 bases between. The germline V gene encodes CDR1 SGHTA and CDR2 FQGTGA. The CDR3 loop reads CASSREYNSPLHF. CDR3 nucleotides: TGTGCCAGCAGCCGGGAATATAATTCACCCCTCCACTTT.

The rearrangement joins TRBV4-1 to TRBJ1-4, with 7 bases aligning to TRBD1. The trim removed 1 base at V and 0 bases at J, leaving 11 bases unmatched. The CDR3 is 19 amino acids. Germline CDR1 and CDR2: MGHRA and YSYEKL. This chain's CDR3 is CASSQVLGGLGATNEKLFF. The CDR3 region has the DNA TGCGCCAGCAGCCAAGTCTTAGGGGGCCTTGGCGCAACTAATGAAAAACTGTTTTTT.

This chain uses TRBV4-1 with TRBJ2-7; possible D gene TRBD2, 6 bases. V lost 4 bases to trimming and J lost 3 bases, with 19 bases between them. The length of the CDR3 is 16 residues. Germline V gives CDR1 MGHRA, CDR2 YSYEKL. The CDR3 nucleotides are TGCGCCAGCAGCCTTCGGGATAGCGGAAATTTCTACGAGCAGTACTTC. Protein product: CASSLRDSGNFYEQYF.

V is TRBV11-3 and J is TRBJ2-5, with 14 bases that match TRBD2. CDR3 length: 16 amino acids. J lost 5 bases, V lost 1 base, and 3 bases had no gene match. Germline CDR1 is SGHNT and CDR2 is YENEEA. The CDR3: CASSLVGTSGSETQYF. In DNA, the CDR3 is TGTGCCAGCAGCTTAGTAGGGACTAGCGGGAGTGAGACCCAGTACTTC. Supplemented by reference TRBV11-3 and TRBJ2-5, the full variable domain reads EAGVVQSPRYKIIEKKQPVAFWCNPISGHNTLYWYLQNLGQGPELLIRYENEEAVDDSQLPKDRFSAERLKGVDSTLKIQPAELGDSAVYLCASSLVGTSGSETQYFGPGTRLLVL.

This clone was counted only a few times. The chain couples TRBV10-3 to TRBJ2-1, with 11 bases matching TRBD2. This CDR3 spans 17 amino acids. CDR1 is ENHRY and CDR2 is SYGVKD in the germline V gene. V was clipped by 2 bases and J by 9 bases; unmatched bases: 12. The CDR3 nucleotides are TGTGCCATCAGTGAGGGACTGTCTAGCGGGAGGAAAATTGAGCAGTTCTTC. Encoded protein: CAISEGLSSGRKIEQFF.